Following are 10 T cell receptor beta chains from one sample sequenced in a study of T cells in Graves' hyperthyroidism and ophthalmopathy. From RNA transcripts, TCR beta CDR3 regions were amplified. Researchers ran a first-round RT-PCR on the TCR CDR3 using the HTBI primer set. Each CDR3 protein is one row after TCRdb ran MiXCR on the multiplex PCR reads. The table has roughly 640,000 distinct CDR3 sequences, around 15% seen once; the top ten hold under 3.5%. Sequencing was carried out using blood. These receptors all stem from a woman aged 40 to 50 with Graves' ophthalmopathy.

This clonotype was seen a handful of times. J is TRBJ1-5 and V is TRBV12-3 or TRBV12-4, with 10 bases fitting TRBD1. Losses at the gene ends were 7 bases for V and 6 bases for J; bases not matched to a gene: 6. The length of the CDR3 is 14 residues. CDR3 DNA sequence: TGTGCCAGCAAGCAGACAGGGGGCGGTCAGCCCCAGCATTTT. Its protein product is CASKQTGGGQPQHF.

The sample holds many counts of this clonotype. The chain uses TRBV5-1 and TRBJ2-5, with D possibly TRBD2 on 5 matching bases. Looked up from germline, CDR1 is SGHRS and CDR2 is YFSETQ. Trimming removed 5 bases from V and 5 bases from J, with 13 bases in between. The CDR3 contains 13 residues. CDR3 nucleotide sequence: TGCGCCAGCAGAGGGCCCTCGGGGGAGACCCAGTACTTC. This sequence encodes CASRGPSGETQYF.

This clonotype occurred a few times. The V gene is TRBV10-2, the J gene TRBJ1-1; possible D gene TRBD1, 5 bases. From germline, CDR1 is WSHSY and CDR2 SAAADI. Deletions cut 3 bases from V and 3 bases from J, with 11 bases between. The CDR3 length is 14 residues. Here the CDR3 DNA reads TGCGCCAGCAGTGATGGGGCCGGGCACACTGAAGCTTTCTTT. It is translated as CASSDGAGHTEAFF.

This clonotype has at least ten counts. The V and J genes are TRBV28 and TRBJ1-2; D possibly corresponds to TRBD1 (5 bases). This CDR3 contains 19 residues. The V end lost 4 bases, the J end lost 5 bases, and 29 bases lay between the germline ends. The germline gives CDR1 MDHEN, CDR2 SYDVKM. The CDR3 here is CASSYPLYRPGPKGYGYTF. The CDR3 coding sequence is TGTGCCAGCAGTTACCCCCTGTACCGGCCCGGGCCTAAGGGGTATGGCTACACCTTC.

The V call is TRBV2, the J call TRBJ2-5; 7 nucleotides align to TRBD2. Germline V CDR1 and CDR2: SNHLY, FYNNEI. Unmatched junction bases numbered 9, after V lost 1 base and J lost 4 bases. CDR3 length: 16 residues. CDR3 nucleotide sequence: TGTGCCAGCAGTGAAGGTGGCACGGGGGGTCGAGAGACCCAGTACTTC. It translates to CASSEGGTGGRETQYF.

This clonotype was detected only a few times. A read error is possible here, since a much larger clone lies one base away. The V gene is TRBV2, the J gene TRBJ2-7; D uncertain. The CDR3 runs to 13 residues. Germline lookup yields CDR1 SNHLY and CDR2 FYNNEI. The DNA of the CDR3 is TGTGCCAGCAGTTCTGGACGGAGCTACGAGCGGTACTTC. Translated: CASSSGRSYERYF.

This clonotype was observed at least ten times. The chain recombines TRBV5-6 with TRBJ2-1; D remains unclear. Germline V gene sequence: CDR1 SGHDT, CDR2 YYEEEE. V lost 5 bases, J lost 4 bases, and 7 bases lay in between. This CDR3 has 12 residues. CDR3 amino acids: CASSSRYNEQFF. DNA of the CDR3: TGTGCCAGCAGTTCTAGGTACAATGAGCAGTTCTTC.

This clonotype has ten or more counts. V usage is TRBV20-1 and J usage is TRBJ2-5; tentative D call: TRBD1 (5 bases). Trimming cost V 0 bases and J 1 base, with 21 bases left between them. The germline gives CDR1 DFQATT, CDR2 SNEGSKA (reference sequence). This CDR3 is built from 18 residues. The CDR3 spells CSARDNTQVLAAQETQYF. The CDR3 DNA sequence: TGCAGTGCTAGAGATAATACACAGGTGTTGGCAGCCCAAGAGACCCAGTACTTC.

This clonotype was recorded at least ten times. The chain has TRBV28 and TRBJ2-7, with D perhaps matching TRBD1 (8 bases). Germline values: CDR1 MDHEN, CDR2 SYDVKM. The CDR3 extends over 13 amino acids. The V and J ends lost 8 bases and 2 bases respectively, with 13 bases between them. The DNA of the CDR3 is TGTGCCAGCCACAGGGGGGGGGCCTACGAGCAGTACTTC. Translation gives CASHRGGAYEQYF.

The table lists this clonotype with a few counts. One end of the junction is discordant with germline, which a read error may explain. The chain recombines TRBV18 with TRBJ2-5, with a weak D call TRBD1 (6 bases). The CDR3 is 14 residues long. The germline CDR1 and CDR2 sequences are KGHSH and LQKENI. CDR3 sequence: CPSSRGQLQETQYF. As DNA, the CDR3 is TGTCCCAGCTCACGAGGACAGCTCCAAGAGACCCAGTACTTC.